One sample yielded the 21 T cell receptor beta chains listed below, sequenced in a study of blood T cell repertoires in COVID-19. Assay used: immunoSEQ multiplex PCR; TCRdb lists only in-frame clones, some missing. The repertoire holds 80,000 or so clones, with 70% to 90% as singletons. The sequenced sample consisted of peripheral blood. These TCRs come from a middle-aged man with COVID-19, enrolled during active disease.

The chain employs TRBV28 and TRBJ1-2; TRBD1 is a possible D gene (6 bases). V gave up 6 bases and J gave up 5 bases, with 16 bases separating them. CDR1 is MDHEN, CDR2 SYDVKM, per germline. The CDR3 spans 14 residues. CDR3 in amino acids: CASSTRDKIYGYTF. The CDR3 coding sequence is TGTGCCAGCAGCACTCGGGACAAAATTTATGGCTACACCTTC.

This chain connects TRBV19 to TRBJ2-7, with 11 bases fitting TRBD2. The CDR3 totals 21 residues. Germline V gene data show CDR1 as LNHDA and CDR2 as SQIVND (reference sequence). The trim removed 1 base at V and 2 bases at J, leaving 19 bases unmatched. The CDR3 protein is CASSIGHSPLLSGLAAYEQYF. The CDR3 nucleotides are TGTGCCAGTAGTATAGGACACAGCCCCCTCCTTTCGGGACTAGCGGCCTACGAGCAGTACTTC. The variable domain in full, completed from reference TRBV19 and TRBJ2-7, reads DGGITQSPKYLFRKEGQNVTLSCEQNLNHDAMYWYRQDPGQGLRLIYYSQIVNDFQKGDIAEGYSVSREKKESFPLTVTSAQKNPTAFYLCASSIGHSPLLSGLAAYEQYFGPGTRLTVT.

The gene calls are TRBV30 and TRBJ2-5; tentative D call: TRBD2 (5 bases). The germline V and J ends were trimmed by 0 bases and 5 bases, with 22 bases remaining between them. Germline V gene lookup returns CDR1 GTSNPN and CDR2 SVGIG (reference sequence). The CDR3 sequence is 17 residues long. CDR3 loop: CAWSVLGSLRKAETQYF. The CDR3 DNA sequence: TGTGCCTGGAGTGTACTGGGGAGCCTAAGAAAAGCGGAGACCCAGTACTTC.

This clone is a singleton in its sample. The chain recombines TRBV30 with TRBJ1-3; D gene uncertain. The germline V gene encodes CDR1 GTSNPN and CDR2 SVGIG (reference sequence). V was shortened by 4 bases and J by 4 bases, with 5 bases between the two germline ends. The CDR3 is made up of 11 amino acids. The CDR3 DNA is TGTGCCTGGAAGCGGGGAAACACCATATATTTT. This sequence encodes CAWKRGNTIYF.

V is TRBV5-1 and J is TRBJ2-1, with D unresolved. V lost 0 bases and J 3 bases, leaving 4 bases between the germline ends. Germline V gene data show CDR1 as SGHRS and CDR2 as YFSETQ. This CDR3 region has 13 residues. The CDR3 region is CASSLVFYNEQFF. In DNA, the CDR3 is TGCGCCAGCAGCTTGGTCTTCTACAATGAGCAGTTCTTC.

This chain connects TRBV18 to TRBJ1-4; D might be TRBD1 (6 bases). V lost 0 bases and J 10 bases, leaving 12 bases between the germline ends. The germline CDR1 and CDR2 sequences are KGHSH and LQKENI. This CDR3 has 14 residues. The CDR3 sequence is CASSPPGGAGKLFF. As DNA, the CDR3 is TGTGCCAGCTCACCACCCGGGGGGGCCGGAAAACTGTTTTTT.

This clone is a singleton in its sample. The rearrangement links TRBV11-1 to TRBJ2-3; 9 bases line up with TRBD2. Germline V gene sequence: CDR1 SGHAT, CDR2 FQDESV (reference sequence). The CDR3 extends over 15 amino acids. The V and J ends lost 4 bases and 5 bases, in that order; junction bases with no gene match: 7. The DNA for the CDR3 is TGTGCCAGCAGCTACCGAGGAGCGGGGGGAGATACGCAGTATTTT. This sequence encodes CASSYRGAGGDTQYF.

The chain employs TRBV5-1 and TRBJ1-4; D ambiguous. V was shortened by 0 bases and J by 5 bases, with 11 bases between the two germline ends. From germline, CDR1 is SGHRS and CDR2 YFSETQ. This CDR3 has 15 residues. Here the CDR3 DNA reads TGCGCCAGCAGCTTGGCGGCGGGGAGGAATGAAAAACTGTTTTTT. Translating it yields CASSLAAGRNEKLFF.

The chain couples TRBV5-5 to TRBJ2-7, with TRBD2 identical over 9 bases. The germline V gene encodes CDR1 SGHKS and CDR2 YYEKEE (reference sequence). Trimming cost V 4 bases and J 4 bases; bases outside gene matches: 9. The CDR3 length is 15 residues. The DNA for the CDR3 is TGTGCCAGCAGCCTAACGGCCAGCGGGAGGTACGAGCAGTACTTC. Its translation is CASSLTASGRYEQYF.

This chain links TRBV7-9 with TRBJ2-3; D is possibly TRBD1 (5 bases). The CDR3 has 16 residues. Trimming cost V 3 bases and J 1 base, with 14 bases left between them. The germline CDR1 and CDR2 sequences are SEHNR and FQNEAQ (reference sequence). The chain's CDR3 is CASSFPPDTRTDTQYF. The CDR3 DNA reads TGTGCCAGCAGCTTCCCCCCGGACACCCGCACAGATACGCAGTATTTT.

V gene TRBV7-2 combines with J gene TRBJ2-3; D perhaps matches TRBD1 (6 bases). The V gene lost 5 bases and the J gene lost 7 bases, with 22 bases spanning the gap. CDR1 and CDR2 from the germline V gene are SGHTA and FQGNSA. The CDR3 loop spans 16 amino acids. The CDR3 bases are TGTGCCAGCAGCCCAGACGCTGGGGGCGCGAGAAATACGCAGTATTTT. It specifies CASSPDAGGARNTQYF. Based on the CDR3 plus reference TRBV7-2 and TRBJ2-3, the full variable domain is GAGVSQSPSNKVTEKGKDVELRCDPISGHTALYWYRQSLGQGLEFLIYFQGNSAPDKSGLPSDRFSAERTGGSVSTLTIQRTQQEDSAVYLCASSPDAGGARNTQYFGPGTRLTVL.

CDR3 sequence (DNA): TGTGCCAGCAGTACGACTAGCGGGAGGAAATACGAGCAGTACTTC. It yields the protein CASSTTSGRKYEQYF. The chain carries TRBV6-5 and TRBJ2-7; 13 positions agree with TRBD2. V dropped 5 bases and J dropped 4; count of bases not matched to a gene: 5. Looked up from germline, CDR1 is MNHEY and CDR2 is SVGAGI. The CDR3 is 15 residues long.

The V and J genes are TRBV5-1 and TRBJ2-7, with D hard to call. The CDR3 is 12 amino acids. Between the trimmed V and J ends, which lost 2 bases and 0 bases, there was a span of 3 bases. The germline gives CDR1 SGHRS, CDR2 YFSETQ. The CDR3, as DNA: TGCGCCAGCAGCTTCAACTCCTACGAGCAGTACTTC. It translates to CASSFNSYEQYF.

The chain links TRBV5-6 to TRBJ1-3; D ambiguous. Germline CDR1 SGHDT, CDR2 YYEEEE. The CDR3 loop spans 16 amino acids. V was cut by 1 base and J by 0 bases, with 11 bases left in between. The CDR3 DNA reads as TGTGCCAGCAGCTTGATTGAGGCTAGCTCTGGAAACACCATATATTTT. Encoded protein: CASSLIEASSGNTIYF.

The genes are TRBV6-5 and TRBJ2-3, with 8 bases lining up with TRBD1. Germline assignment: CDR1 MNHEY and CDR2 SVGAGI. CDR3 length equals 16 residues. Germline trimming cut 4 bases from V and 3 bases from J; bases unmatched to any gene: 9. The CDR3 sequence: CASSSGQGLATDTQYF. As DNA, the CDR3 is TGTGCCAGCAGTTCCGGACAGGGCCTAGCAACAGATACGCAGTATTTT.

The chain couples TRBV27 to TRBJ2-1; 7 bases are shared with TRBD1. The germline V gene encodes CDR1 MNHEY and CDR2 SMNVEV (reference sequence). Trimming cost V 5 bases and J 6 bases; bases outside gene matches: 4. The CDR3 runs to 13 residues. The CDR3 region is CASSTGALNEQFF. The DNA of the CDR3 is TGTGCCAGCAGTACAGGGGCGCTCAATGAGCAGTTCTTC.

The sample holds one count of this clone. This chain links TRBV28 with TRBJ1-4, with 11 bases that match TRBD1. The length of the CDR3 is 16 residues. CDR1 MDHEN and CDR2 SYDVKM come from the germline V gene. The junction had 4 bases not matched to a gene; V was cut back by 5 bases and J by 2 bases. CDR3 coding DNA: TGTGCCAGCAGTGTGGACAGGGGGCGGACTAATGAAAAACTGTTTTTT. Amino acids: CASSVDRGRTNEKLFF. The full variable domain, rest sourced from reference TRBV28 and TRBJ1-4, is DVKVTQSSRYLVKRTGEKVFLECVQDMDHENMFWYRQDPGLGLRLIYFSYDVKMKEKGDIPEGYSVSREKKERFSLILESASTNQTSMYLCASSVDRGRTNEKLFFGSGTQLSVL.

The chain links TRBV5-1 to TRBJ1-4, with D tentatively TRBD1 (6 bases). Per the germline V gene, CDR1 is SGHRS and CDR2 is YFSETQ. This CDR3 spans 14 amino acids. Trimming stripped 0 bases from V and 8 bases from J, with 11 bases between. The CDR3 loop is CASSLGTAGEKLFF. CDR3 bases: TGCGCCAGCAGCTTGGGGACAGCGGGGGAAAAACTGTTTTTT.

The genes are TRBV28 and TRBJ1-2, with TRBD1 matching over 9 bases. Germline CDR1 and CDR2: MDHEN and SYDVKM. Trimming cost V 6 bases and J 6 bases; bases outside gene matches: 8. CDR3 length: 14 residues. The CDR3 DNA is TGTGCCAGCAGGTCCGGGACAGGGTTTCATGGCTACACCTTC. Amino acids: CASRSGTGFHGYTF.

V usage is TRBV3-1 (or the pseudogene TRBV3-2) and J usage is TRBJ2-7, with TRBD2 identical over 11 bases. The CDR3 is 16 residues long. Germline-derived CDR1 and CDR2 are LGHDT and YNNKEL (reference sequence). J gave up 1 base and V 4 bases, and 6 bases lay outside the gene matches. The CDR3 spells CASSLFGTSGSYEQYF. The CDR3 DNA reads TGTGCCAGCAGCCTCTTCGGGACTAGCGGATCCTACGAGCAGTACTTC.

CDR3 sequence (DNA): TGTGCCAGCAGTTCCCCCCGACCGGGCTATGGCTACACCTTC. Amino acid sequence: CASSSPRPGYGYTF. This sequence joins TRBV28 and TRBJ1-2; D is ambiguous. CDR1 MDHEN and CDR2 SYDVKM come from the germline V gene. V was clipped by 4 bases and J by 4 bases, with 13 bases between them. This CDR3 region has 14 residues.